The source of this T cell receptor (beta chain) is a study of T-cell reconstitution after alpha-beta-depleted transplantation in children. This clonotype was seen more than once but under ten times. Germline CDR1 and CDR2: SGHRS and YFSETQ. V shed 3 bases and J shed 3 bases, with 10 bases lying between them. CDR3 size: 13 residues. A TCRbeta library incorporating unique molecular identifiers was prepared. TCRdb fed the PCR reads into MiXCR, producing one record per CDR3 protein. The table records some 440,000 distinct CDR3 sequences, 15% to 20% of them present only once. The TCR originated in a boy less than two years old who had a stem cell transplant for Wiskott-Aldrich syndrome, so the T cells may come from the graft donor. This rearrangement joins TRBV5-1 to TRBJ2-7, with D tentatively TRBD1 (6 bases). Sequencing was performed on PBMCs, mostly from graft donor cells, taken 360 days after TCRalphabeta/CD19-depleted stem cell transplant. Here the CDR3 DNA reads TGCGCCAGCAGCTGGGAGACAGGCTACGAGCAGTACTTC. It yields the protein CASSWETGYEQYF.